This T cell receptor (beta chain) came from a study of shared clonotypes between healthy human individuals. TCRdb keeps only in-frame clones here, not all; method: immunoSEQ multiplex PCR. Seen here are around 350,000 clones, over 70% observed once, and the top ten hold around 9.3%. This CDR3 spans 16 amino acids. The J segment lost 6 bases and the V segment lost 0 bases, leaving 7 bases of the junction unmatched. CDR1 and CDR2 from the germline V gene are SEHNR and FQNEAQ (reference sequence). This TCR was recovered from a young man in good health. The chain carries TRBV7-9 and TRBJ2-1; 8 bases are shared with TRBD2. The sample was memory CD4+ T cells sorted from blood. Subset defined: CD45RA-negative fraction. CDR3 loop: CASSLASLAGVNEQFF. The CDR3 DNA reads TGTGCCAGCAGCTTAGCGTCCCTAGCGGGTGTCAATGAGCAGTTCTTC.